This TCR beta chain is from a study of OX40 agonist ivuxolimab in advanced cancers. Study observations and caveats: CD4+ and CD8+ blood T cells expanded clonally by week 6 at 0.1 to 3.0 mg/kg.

Comment on this clone: Its antigen is currently unknown.

Losses at the gene ends were 3 bases for V and 5 bases for J; bases not matched to a gene: 3. The CDR3 covers 14 residues. The V gene's germline CDR1 is SGDLS and CDR2 YYNGEE. Libraries were prepared by immunoSEQ multiplex PCR; TCRdb keeps only in-frame clonotypes and omits some of them. The sample has about 31,000 clones, around nine tenths seen once. The source of this sequence is an adult with an advanced solid tumor such as melanoma, head and neck, liver or kidney cancer. The sequenced sample was CD4+ or CD8+ T cells sorted from blood, obtained in a trial of the OX40 agonist ivuxolimab. This chain connects TRBV9 to TRBJ1-5; 9 bases align to TRBD1. The CDR3 reads CASSETGGYQPQHF. The CDR3 DNA follows: TGTGCCAGCAGCGAAACAGGGGGCTATCAGCCCCAGCATTTT. The full variable domain, rest sourced from reference TRBV9 and TRBJ1-5, is DSGVTQTPKHLITATGQRVTLRCSPRSGDLSVYWYQQSLDQGLQFLIQYYNGEERAKGNILERFSAQQFPDLHSELNLSSLELGDSALYFCASSETGGYQPQHFGDGTRLSIL.